The 15 T cell receptor beta chains below were found in one sample sequenced in a study of blood T cells in healthy people across ages. The use of a sample-barcoded 5' primer and a J-beta primer mix characterized a second PCR of roughly 6 to 11 cycles. MiXCR was run by TCRdb on the 5' RACE reads, yielding one entry per CDR3 protein. The table includes about 1 million distinct CDR3 sequences, under 45% detected once. The sequencing sample was made of blood. The source is a woman aged 55-69 years in good health.

V is TRBV29-1 and J is TRBJ2-3, with 11 bases aligning to TRBD2. After removal of 4 bases from V and 3 bases from J, the junction contained 6 bases not matched to a gene. This CDR3 comprises 15 residues. Germline V lookup: CDR1 SQVTM, CDR2 ANQGSEA. The CDR3, as DNA: TGCAGCGTTGCTAGCGGGGGGAAAGGGACAGATACGCAGTATTTT. This gives the protein CSVASGGKGTDTQYF.

The CDR3 nucleotides read TGTGCCAGCAGTTTAGGACTAGTCCCCTCCTACGAGCAGTACTTC. Amino acids: CASSLGLVPSYEQYF. J is TRBJ2-7 and V is TRBV27; 7 bases are a match to TRBD2. V was pared by 2 bases and J by 0 bases, with 4 bases of the junction left unmatched. CDR3 length: 15 residues. Germline V gene lookup returns CDR1 MNHEY and CDR2 SMNVEV (reference sequence).

This clonotype was found many times. This rearrangement joins TRBV27 to TRBJ2-4; 12 nucleotides match TRBD2. The J segment lost 7 bases and the V segment lost 5 bases, leaving 6 bases of the junction unmatched. This CDR3 contains 15 residues. Germline loops: CDR1 MNHEY, CDR2 SMNVEV (reference sequence). The CDR3 DNA is TGTGCCAGCAGTGCCCTAGCGGGAGGGGTGAACATTCAGTACTTC. Its translation is CASSALAGGVNIQYF.

This sequence joins TRBV28 and TRBJ2-3; a weak D match, TRBD1 (6 bases). Germline V gene data show CDR1 as MDHEN and CDR2 as SYDVKM. CDR3 length: 14 amino acids. The germline V and J ends were trimmed by 7 bases and 5 bases, with 16 bases remaining between them. Here the CDR3 reads CASNRGGALDTQYF. The CDR3 coding sequence is TGTGCCAGCAATCGAGGGGGAGCTCTAGATACGCAGTATTTT. The variable domain in full, completed from reference TRBV28 and TRBJ2-3, reads DVKVTQSSRYLVKRTGEKVFLECVQDMDHENMFWYRQDPGLGLRLIYFSYDVKMKEKGDIPEGYSVSREKKERFSLILESASTNQTSMYLCASNRGGALDTQYFGPGTRLTVL.

On this clonotype itself: This may arise from a read error, as a much more abundant clone is one base away. The genes are TRBV15 and TRBJ1-2; perhaps TRBD1 as D (5 bases). The germline V gene has CDR1 LNHNV and CDR2 YYDKDF (reference sequence). The CDR3 runs to 15 residues. The CDR3 reads CATSSGRGANYGHTF. The DNA for the CDR3 is TGTGCCACCAGCAGTGGGAGAGGGGCGAACTATGGCCACACCTTC.

The rearrangement links TRBV7-9 to TRBJ1-5; maybe TRBD1 (5 bases). The length of the CDR3 is 14 residues. V dropped 5 bases and J dropped 4 bases, with 12 bases sitting between them. Looked up from germline, CDR1 is SEHNR and CDR2 is FQNEAQ (reference sequence). The DNA of the CDR3 is TGTGCCAGCAGCATGTCAGGGCCAAATCAGCCCCAGCATTTT. This encodes CASSMSGPNQPQHF.

The chain recombines TRBV29-1 with TRBJ1-2; maybe TRBD1 (5 bases). V was cut by 7 bases and J by 6 bases, with 12 bases left in between. The CDR3 has 11 amino acids. Germline lookup yields CDR1 SQVTM and CDR2 ANQGSEA. The CDR3 reads CSGETRDGYTF. The CDR3 nucleotides are TGCAGCGGTGAGACCAGGGATGGCTACACCTTC.

This clonotype was seen more than once but under ten times. The chain has TRBV11-2 and TRBJ1-6; a possible D gene is TRBD1 (5 bases). Germline lookup yields CDR1 SGHAT and CDR2 FQNNGV. The CDR3 consists of 16 residues. V shed 5 bases and J shed 6 bases, with 17 bases lying between them. CDR3 sequence (DNA): TGTGCCAGCAGCCCTCGACCCCAGGGTTTTAATTCACCCCTCCACTTT. Translating it yields CASSPRPQGFNSPLHF.

This rearrangement joins TRBV7-2 to TRBJ2-3, with a weak D call TRBD1 (6 bases). The CDR3 spans 14 residues. Looked up from germline, CDR1 is SGHTA and CDR2 is FQGNSA. Trimming removed 1 base at V and 5 bases at J, with 10 bases between. DNA of the CDR3: TGTGCCAGCAGCTTAGGGGGGCAGCTAGATACGCAGTATTTT. Protein sequence: CASSLGGQLDTQYF.

This clonotype was detected a few times. This rearrangement joins TRBV6-1 to TRBJ2-3, with D unresolved. The CDR3 has 13 amino acids. Germline CDR1 MNHNS, CDR2 SASEGT. V was cut by 3 bases and J by 3 bases, with 7 bases left in between. The CDR3 DNA is TGTGCCAGCAGTGATGTGCCAACAGATACGCAGTATTTT. It yields the protein CASSDVPTDTQYF.

The table lists this clonotype with a few counts. The chain is built from TRBV18 and TRBJ2-1; D assignment may be TRBD1 or TRBD2 (5 bases each). This CDR3 region has 14 residues. V was cut by 8 bases and J by 3 bases, with 14 bases left in between. Germline V CDR1 and CDR2: KGHSH, LQKENI. CDR3 sequence (DNA): TGTGCCAGCAGCCCCGGGACCGTCTACAATGAGCAGTTCTTC. Protein product: CASSPGTVYNEQFF.

This clonotype appeared a few times. The chain carries TRBV4-2 and TRBJ1-4, with TRBD1 identical over 7 bases. V trimming: 1 base; J trimming: 4 bases; junction bases outside the gene matches: 3. The CDR3 totals 15 residues. Germline-derived CDR1 and CDR2 are LGHNA and YNFKEQ. CDR3 in amino acids: CASSQVNRGNEKLFF. The CDR3 DNA sequence: TGTGCCAGCAGCCAAGTCAACAGGGGTAATGAAAAACTGTTTTTT.

The V call is TRBV25-1, the J call TRBJ2-7; 8 positions agree with TRBD1. Trimming at V came to 6 bases and at J to 2 bases, leaving 6 bases not matched to a gene. Per germline, CDR1 MGHDK and CDR2 SYGVNS. The CDR3 loop spans 14 amino acids. The CDR3 spells CASRPGTGPYEQYF. The DNA for the CDR3 is TGTGCCAGCAGGCCCGGGACAGGACCCTACGAGCAGTACTTC.

As regards this clonotype: A read error may explain this, as a much larger clone is one base away. This sequence joins TRBV6-2 or TRBV6-3 and TRBJ2-6; D is possibly TRBD1 (6 bases). Germline V lookup: CDR1 MNHEY, CDR2 SVGEGT. CDR3 length: 14 residues. The CDR3 nucleotides read TGTGCCAGCAGTACAGGCTCAGGGGCCAACGTCCGGACTTTC. Translating it yields CASSTGSGANVRTF.

Worth noting for this clonotype: The junction and the germline gene differ at one end; a read error may be behind it. The chain recombines TRBV27 with TRBJ1-5; the D is unclear. The CDR3 has 15 amino acids. The germline V gene has CDR1 MNHEY and CDR2 SMNVEV (reference sequence). CDR3 sequence: CASRRGSEGGGFQHF. The CDR3 DNA reads TGTGCTAGCAGGAGAGGGTCGGAGGGTGGAGGTTTCCAGCATTTT.